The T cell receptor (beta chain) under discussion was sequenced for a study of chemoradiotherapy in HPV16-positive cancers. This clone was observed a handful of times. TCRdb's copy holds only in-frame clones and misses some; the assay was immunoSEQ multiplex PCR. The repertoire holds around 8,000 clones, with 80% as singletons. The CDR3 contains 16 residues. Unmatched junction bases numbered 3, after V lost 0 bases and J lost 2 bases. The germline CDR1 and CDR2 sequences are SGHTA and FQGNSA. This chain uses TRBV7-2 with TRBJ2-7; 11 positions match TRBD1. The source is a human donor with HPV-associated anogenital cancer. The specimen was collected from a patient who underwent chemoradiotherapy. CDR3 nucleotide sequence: TGTGCCAGCAGCTTAGCGCCGGGACAGGGGGCCTACGAGCAGTACTTC. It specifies CASSLAPGQGAYEQYF.